The clone carrying this T cell receptor beta chain showed up just once. The CDR3 is made up of 13 amino acids. Germline CDR1 is KGHDR and CDR2 is SFDVKD. V shed 1 base and J shed 7 bases, with 9 bases lying between them. In the original processing: Amplified reference gene primers provided the basis for estimating nucleated cell counts. Here immunoSEQ multiplex PCR was the method, and the copy in TCRdb shows in-frame clones only, minus some. The V and J calls and clone size were taken over from that table, and D and trimming were inferred from the DNA. Altogether 90,000 to 120,000 clones are present, around 84% being singletons, with the ten largest covering 2.1%. The source of the sample is a study of blood T cell repertoires in COVID-19.

The source of this sequence is a human donor in a cohort sampled during active COVID-19. The chain recombines TRBV24-1 with TRBJ1-1; D not resolved. The sample taken for sequencing was peripheral blood. CDR3 in amino acids: CATSDFRRDEAFF. The CDR3 region has the DNA TGTGCCACCAGTGATTTTCGGAGGGATGAAGCTTTCTTT.